Listed below are T cell receptor beta chains from one sample, sequenced in a study of T cell changes during pregnancy in multiple sclerosis. TCRdb's copy holds only in-frame clones and misses some; the assay was immunoSEQ multiplex PCR. The sample lists roughly 84,000 clones; just over 90% were seen once. Sequenced material: peripheral blood, taken in the third trimester of pregnancy. Every receptor here comes from a female donor in good health, enrolled as a control in a pregnancy study. CDR3s include the opening cysteine and the closing phenylalanine or tryptophan. D genes are given only for firm matches. Clone size is shown for a subset of rows, as once, few, many or a class of expanded clone.

clone size: .; V gene: TRBV27; J gene: TRBJ2-4; D gene: .; CDR3 DNA: TGTGCCAGCAGTTTGGGGGCCGGAAACATTCAGTACTTC; CDR3 protein: CASSLGAGNIQYF
clone size: .; V gene: TRBV5-1; J gene: TRBJ2-2; D gene: .; CDR3 DNA: TGCGCCAGCAGCCCCGGACAACTCCAGACCGGGGAGCTGTTTTTT; CDR3 protein: CASSPGQLQTGELFF
clone size: .; V gene: TRBV27; J gene: TRBJ2-7; D gene: TRBD2; CDR3 DNA: TGTGCCAGCAGTTTTTTTAGCGGGTCCTCCTACGAGCAGTACTTC; CDR3 protein: CASSFFSGSSYEQYF
clone size: .; V gene: TRBV4-1; J gene: TRBJ2-1; D gene: TRBD2; CDR3 DNA: TGCGCCAGCAGCCGCCTACTAGCGGGAGGGCCTCATGAGCAGTTCTTC; CDR3 protein: CASSRLLAGGPHEQFF
clone size: .; V gene: TRBV6-6; J gene: TRBJ1-2; D gene: .; CDR3 DNA: TGTGCCAGCAGGGACAGTGGGGGAGATGGCTACACCTTC; CDR3 protein: CASRDSGGDGYTF
clone size: once; V gene: TRBV28; J gene: TRBJ2-4; D gene: .; CDR3 DNA: TGTGCCAGCAGATTTCAGACTGAAAACATTCAGTACTTC; CDR3 protein: CASRFQTENIQYF
clone size: .; V gene: TRBV19; J gene: TRBJ2-4; D gene: .; CDR3 DNA: TGTGCCAGTAGTATAGATGGTCGGGGGGCCAAAAACATTCAGTACTTC; CDR3 protein: CASSIDGRGAKNIQYF
clone size: .; V gene: TRBV5-1; J gene: TRBJ2-3; D gene: .; CDR3 DNA: TGCGCCAGCAGCCGGTGGGCGGAGCGGGATACGCAGTATTTT; CDR3 protein: CASSRWAERDTQYF
clone size: .; V gene: TRBV28; J gene: TRBJ2-2; D gene: .; CDR3 DNA: TGTGCCAGCCGAGTGTTTGCAAACACCGGGGAGCTGTTTTTT; CDR3 protein: CASRVFANTGELFF
clone size: .; V gene: TRBV2; J gene: TRBJ2-7; D gene: .; CDR3 DNA: TGTGCCAGCACTGGGACTGCCTCCTACGAGCAGTACTTC; CDR3 protein: CASTGTASYEQYF
clone size: .; V gene: TRBV7-9; J gene: TRBJ2-7; D gene: .; CDR3 DNA: TGTGCCAGCAGCTGGGGGGACAGTACCTACGAGCAGTACTTC; CDR3 protein: CASSWGDSTYEQYF
clone size: .; V gene: TRBV7-9; J gene: TRBJ2-3; D gene: TRBD1; CDR3 DNA: TGTGCCAGCAGCTTAAATGGGACAGGGTGTATGGATACGCAGTATTTT; CDR3 protein: CASSLNGTGCMDTQYF
clone size: .; V gene: TRBV5-1; J gene: TRBJ2-7; D gene: TRBD2; CDR3 DNA: TGCGCCAGCAGCTTAAAGGTAGCGGGAGGGGGCAACGAGCAGTACTTC; CDR3 protein: CASSLKVAGGGNEQYF
clone size: .; V gene: TRBV2; J gene: TRBJ1-3; D gene: .; CDR3 DNA: TGTGCCAGCAGTGAACGAGCAGGGCCTTTTGCAGGAAACACCATATATTTT; CDR3 protein: CASSERAGPFAGNTIYF
clone size: .; V gene: TRBV19; J gene: TRBJ2-3; D gene: TRBD2; CDR3 DNA: TGTGCCAGTAGTATAGGACTAGCGGGAGCCCCAGATACGCAGTATTTT; CDR3 protein: CASSIGLAGAPDTQYF
clone size: once; V gene: TRBV28; J gene: TRBJ2-1; D gene: TRBD2; CDR3 DNA: TGTGCCAGCAACAATGTGGGACTACACAATGAGCAGTTCTTC; CDR3 protein: CASNNVGLHNEQFF